This TCR beta chain came from a study of identical twins. Study results and caveats: Abundant cord blood beta clonotypes carried fewer insertions; memory repertoires showed none. Modelling underestimated the level of out-of-frame TCR alpha sharing observed in monozygotic twins.

Template switching (which added a universal primer site) was used, and cDNA carried unique molecular identifiers. TCRdb reanalysed the 5' RACE reads using MiXCR and keeps one entry per CDR3 protein. The table includes 400,000 to 600,000 distinct CDR3 sequences, about a fifth detected once. Germline V gene sequence: CDR1 SGHRS, CDR2 YFSETQ. This CDR3 has 15 residues. Losses at the gene ends were 4 bases for V and 0 bases for J; bases not matched to a gene: 1. This clonotype has a count of ten or more. Its specificity is not known. This sample was shared with a second study, whose subject was yellow fever vaccine responses in identical twins. This second study notes: After vaccination, twins' T cell response reportedly seemed partly convergent, partly personalized.

Input material: CD4+ T cells sorted from blood. The source is a woman aged 18-35 years in good health. The chain recombines TRBV5-1 with TRBJ2-1; TRBD2 matches at 10 bases. The CDR3: CASSPSGSSYNEQFF. The CDR3 nucleotides read TGCGCCAGCAGCCCTAGCGGGAGCTCCTACAATGAGCAGTTCTTC.